This T cell receptor beta chain originates from a study of blood T cell repertoires in COVID-19. In the original analysis: Scientists estimated how many nucleated cells there were by amplifying reference gene primers. Sequencing was performed with immunoSEQ multiplex PCR; in TCRdb, only in-frame clones are kept and a portion is missing. V and J calls and clone size come straight from that table; D and trimming were deduced from the DNA. The sample lists tens of thousands of clones; roughly 83% were seen once. The junction had 9 bases not matched to a gene; V was cut back by 3 bases and J by 6 bases. From germline, CDR1 is SEHNR and CDR2 FQNEAQ (reference sequence). The CDR3 spans 16 residues.

The sequencing sample was made of peripheral blood. This TCR came from a human donor with acute or convalescent COVID-19. The donor label of this sample is uncertain. The V gene is TRBV7-9, the J gene TRBJ1-3; the match to TRBD1 covers 9 bases. This CDR3 reads CASSFTGGGSTNTIYF. DNA of the CDR3: TGTGCCAGCAGCTTCACAGGGGGCGGGTCGACAAACACCATATATTTT.